These 25 T cell receptor beta chains came from one sample sequenced in a study of cytomegalovirus exposure and HLA in healthy donors. 60 Vbeta and 13 Jbeta primers were used in PCR. Using immunoSEQ multiplex PCR, the repertoire was profiled, and TCRdb retains in-frame clones only, with some absent. The sample lists about 59,000 clones, approximately 80% occurring once. The specimen was PBMCs. The receptors originated from a human donor in good health.

This chain uses TRBV7-8 with TRBJ2-7; possibly TRBD2 for D (5 bases). This CDR3 contains 13 residues. Trimming left V 1 base short and J 10 bases short, with 14 bases between. The germline V gene has CDR1 SGHVS and CDR2 FQNEAQ. CDR3 sequence reads: CASSLEVGSLQYF. The DNA for the CDR3 is TGTGCCAGCAGCTTAGAGGTAGGGAGCCTCCAGTACTTC. The full variable domain, in which reference TRBV7-8 and TRBJ2-7 provide the parts outside the CDR3, is GAGVSQSPRYKVAKRGQDVALRCDPISGHVSLFWYQQALGQGPEFLTYFQNEAQLDKSGLPSDRFFAERPEGSVSTLKIQRTQQEDSAVYLCASSLEVGSLQYFGPGTRLTVT.

V gene TRBV11-3 combines with J gene TRBJ2-1, with D hard to call. Trimming took 1 base from V and 0 from J, leaving 10 bases between them. Germline loops: CDR1 SGHNT, CDR2 YENEEA. The CDR3 consists of 16 residues. CDR3 DNA: TGTGCCAGCAGCTTAGGCCCTCTGAGCTCCTACAATGAGCAGTTCTTC. Translated: CASSLGPLSSYNEQFF.

The rearrangement joins TRBV13 to TRBJ1-6; 9 bases fit TRBD1. CDR3 length equals 17 residues. Losses at the gene ends were 4 bases for V and 10 bases for J; bases not matched to a gene: 14. Germline CDR1 reads PRHDT; CDR2 reads FYEKMQ (reference sequence). The CDR3 sequence is CASSWQQGALIKSPLHF. Written as DNA, the CDR3 is TGTGCCAGCAGCTGGCAACAGGGGGCATTAATTAAATCACCCCTCCACTTT.

V usage is TRBV5-1 and J usage is TRBJ2-5; the match to TRBD2 covers 15 bases. CDR1 and CDR2 from the germline V gene are SGHRS and YFSETQ. V dropped 4 bases and J dropped 5; count of bases not matched to a gene: 15. The CDR3 spans 19 residues. The CDR3 spells CASSPSRRTSGRAWETQYF. The CDR3 bases are TGCGCCAGCAGCCCCAGTCGGAGGACTAGCGGGAGGGCCTGGGAGACCCAGTACTTC.

This chain connects TRBV7-2 to TRBJ2-3; 9 bases line up with TRBD2. The CDR3 contains 14 residues. The germline V gene encodes CDR1 SGHTA and CDR2 FQGNSA. Losses at the gene ends were 5 bases for V and 6 bases for J; bases not matched to a gene: 6. CDR3 DNA: TGTGCCAGCAGCGCCTTAGCGGGGGCGGATACGCAGTATTTT. Protein sequence: CASSALAGADTQYF.

V gene TRBV19 combines with J gene TRBJ1-4; 8 nucleotides line up with TRBD1. V gave up 4 bases and J gave up 7 bases; unmatched junction bases: 8. Germline CDR1 and CDR2: LNHDA and SQIVND (reference sequence). The length of the CDR3 is 15 residues. The CDR3 nucleotides read TGTGCCAGTAGTACTCTGGACAGGGTGGGTGAAAAACTGTTTTTT. Protein sequence: CASSTLDRVGEKLFF.

The gene calls are TRBV7-2 and TRBJ2-5; 12 bases map to TRBD2. Germline assignment: CDR1 SGHTA and CDR2 FQGNSA. This CDR3 region has 15 residues. Trimming removed 5 bases from V and 0 bases from J; junction bases left unmatched: 1. The CDR3 DNA sequence: TGTGCCAGCAGCCGGACTAGCGGGGACCAAGAGACCCAGTACTTC. It translates to CASSRTSGDQETQYF. Complete variable domain (other parts from reference TRBV7-2 and TRBJ2-5): GAGVSQSPSNKVTEKGKDVELRCDPISGHTALYWYRQSLGQGLEFLIYFQGNSAPDKSGLPSDRFSAERTGGSVSTLTIQRTQQEDSAVYLCASSRTSGDQETQYFGPGTRLLVL.

V is TRBV5-6 and J is TRBJ1-3; D not certain. The germline CDR1 and CDR2 sequences are SGHDT and YYEEEE. The CDR3 has 16 residues. V gave up 2 bases and J gave up 3 bases, with 15 bases separating them. The CDR3 protein is CASSLLLGVIGNTIYF. The CDR3 DNA is TGTGCCAGCAGCTTACTCCTCGGTGTCATTGGAAACACCATATATTTT.

This clone was counted between two and nine times. The genes are TRBV9 and TRBJ2-3; D gene unclear. The CDR3 has 16 residues. V was trimmed by 0 bases and J by 0 bases, leaving 11 bases between them. The germline CDR1 and CDR2 sequences are SGDLS and YYNGEE. Here the CDR3 reads CASSVGISDSTDTQYF. CDR3 coding DNA: TGTGCCAGCAGCGTAGGGATCAGCGACAGCACAGATACGCAGTATTTT.

This sequence joins TRBV15 and TRBJ2-5; D is undetermined. This CDR3 spans 16 amino acids. Trimming cost V 3 bases and J 2 bases, with 16 bases left between them. From germline, CDR1 is LNHNV and CDR2 YYDKDF (reference sequence). The DNA for the CDR3 is TGTGCCACCAGCAGGGCCCCCCCCACCTCGCAAGAGACCCAGTACTTC. Protein sequence: CATSRAPPTSQETQYF.

This clone was seen only a few times. DNA of the CDR3: TGTGCCAGCAGAGAGTTTTGGGGCGGGGGCCAAGAGACCCAGTACTTC. It is translated as CASREFWGGGQETQYF. The chain combines TRBV2 with TRBJ2-5; 7 nucleotides match TRBD2. The V gene end was trimmed by 6 bases and the J gene end by 1 base; junction bases not matched to a gene: 11. CDR1 is SNHLY, CDR2 FYNNEI, per germline. The CDR3 length is 16 residues.

This clone appeared once. The rearrangement joins TRBV28 to TRBJ2-7; TRBD1 matches at 8 bases. Germline CDR1 and CDR2: MDHEN and SYDVKM. V lost 8 bases to trimming and J lost 1 base; unmatched junction nucleotides: 10. This CDR3 has 15 residues. DNA for the CDR3: TGTGCCAGCCATCTCCAGGGGGCCTGGTCCTACGAGCAGTACTTC. This encodes CASHLQGAWSYEQYF.

This clone was detected only once. This chain uses TRBV30 with TRBJ1-4, with 8 bases aligning to TRBD1. Germline V gene data show CDR1 as GTSNPN and CDR2 as SVGIG (reference sequence). This CDR3 spans 12 amino acids. Germline trimming cut 1 base from V and 8 bases from J; bases unmatched to any gene: 0. The CDR3 sequence: CAWSDRGEKLFF. In DNA, the CDR3 is TGTGCCTGGAGTGACAGGGGGGAAAAACTGTTTTTT.

In nucleotides, the CDR3 is TGTGCCAGTAGTATTACTAGCGGCCGTGATACGCAGTATTTT. Its protein is CASSITSGRDTQYF. The rearrangement uses TRBV19 and TRBJ2-3, with TRBD2 matching over 8 bases. The CDR3 loop spans 14 amino acids. Trimming cost V 3 bases and J 6 bases; bases outside gene matches: 5. Germline CDR1 and CDR2: LNHDA and SQIVND (reference sequence). Full variable domain (remainder filled in from reference TRBV19 and TRBJ2-3): DGGITQSPKYLFRKEGQNVTLSCEQNLNHDAMYWYRQDPGQGLRLIYYSQIVNDFQKGDIAEGYSVSREKKESFPLTVTSAQKNPTAFYLCASSITSGRDTQYFGPGTRLTVL.

The sample holds one count of this clone. This chain connects TRBV13 to TRBJ1-2; D remains unclear. The germline gives CDR1 PRHDT, CDR2 FYEKMQ (reference sequence). The CDR3 is 13 residues long. Trimming cost V 5 bases and J 8 bases, with 15 bases left between them. As DNA, the CDR3 is TGTGCCAGCAGCCTCGCGAGGTACGGGGGCTACACCTTC. Protein: CASSLARYGGYTF.

This clone turned up a few times. The rearrangement links TRBV4-3 to TRBJ2-1, with TRBD1 identical over 10 bases. The CDR3 runs to 18 residues. The V segment lost 2 bases and the J segment 6 bases; nucleotides outside the gene matches: 13. Germline-derived CDR1 and CDR2 are LGHNA and YSLEER. CDR3 protein: CASSQNFGTGVLGNEQFF. CDR3 sequence (DNA): TGCGCCAGCAGCCAAAACTTCGGGACAGGGGTTCTTGGCAATGAGCAGTTCTTC.

The chain combines TRBV18 with TRBJ1-5; 11 bases line up with TRBD1. This CDR3 comprises 15 residues. Germline V CDR1 and CDR2: KGHSH, LQKENI. V shed 3 bases and J 3 bases; nucleotides not matched to a gene: 1. CDR3: CASSPGQGDNQPQHF. In nucleotides, the CDR3 is TGTGCCAGCTCACCGGGACAGGGGGACAATCAGCCCCAGCATTTT.

V gene TRBV28 combines with J gene TRBJ1-4; D call uncertain. V lost 4 bases and J lost 5, with 5 bases in between. This CDR3 has 12 residues. CDR1 and CDR2 (germline): MDHEN, SYDVKM. The chain's CDR3 is CASSSLNEKLFF. CDR3 DNA: TGTGCCAGCAGTTCCCTCAATGAAAAACTGTTTTTT.

The rearrangement joins TRBV27 to TRBJ2-5; 8 bases map to TRBD2. The CDR3 is made up of 12 amino acids. In germline, CDR1 is MNHEY, CDR2 SMNVEV (reference sequence). The CDR3 DNA follows: TGTGGAGCGGGGGCGTCACAAGAGACCCAGTACTTC. It yields the protein CGAGASQETQYF.

This sequence joins TRBV2 and TRBJ2-3, with 7 positions matching TRBD2. Germline V lookup: CDR1 SNHLY, CDR2 FYNNEI. J lost 1 base, V lost 0 bases, and 7 bases had no gene match. CDR3 length: 17 amino acids. CDR3 sequence reads: CASSEAGEGIRTDTQYF. As DNA, the CDR3 is TGTGCCAGCAGTGAAGCCGGGGAGGGAATACGCACAGATACGCAGTATTTT.

The rearrangement joins TRBV4-3 to TRBJ2-7, with D possibly matching TRBD2 (8 bases). Germline CDR1 reads LGHNA; CDR2 reads YSLEER. CDR3 size: 16 residues. Trimming cost V 4 bases and J 3 bases, with 19 bases left between them. CDR3 nucleotide sequence: TGCGCCAGCAGCCCACACACGGGAGGGGGCTTCTACGAGCAGTACTTC. It is translated as CASSPHTGGGFYEQYF.

The chain is built from TRBV10-3 and TRBJ1-1; D might be TRBD1 (6 bases). The CDR3 extends over 14 amino acids. Germline assignment: CDR1 ENHRY and CDR2 SYGVKD. V was pared by 2 bases and J by 4 bases, with 11 bases between. The CDR3 DNA is TGTGCCATCAGTGAGGTCGTAGGGGGCACTGAAGCTTTCTTT. Translated, it gives CAISEVVGGTEAFF.

The J gene is TRBJ2-3, the V gene TRBV2, with D possibly TRBD2 on 5 matching bases. This CDR3 has 12 residues. Germline CDR1 and CDR2: SNHLY and FYNNEI. Trimming removed 6 bases at V and 3 bases at J, with 7 bases between. The CDR3 region has the DNA TGTGCCAGCAGGGGAGAGACAGATACGCAGTATTTT. Amino acids: CASRGETDTQYF. The complete variable domain, with remaining parts taken from reference TRBV2 and TRBJ2-3, reads EPEVTQTPSHQVTQMGQEVILRCVPISNHLYFYWYRQILGQKVEFLVSFYNNEISEKSEIFDDQFSVERPDGSNFTLKIRSTKLEDSAMYFCASRGETDTQYFGPGTRLTVL.

This clone was detected only once. The chain is built from TRBV10-3 and TRBJ1-2, with 8 bases matching TRBD1. Germline CDR1 is ENHRY and CDR2 is SYGVKD. The CDR3 is made up of 15 amino acids. J gave up 3 bases and V 2 bases, and 5 bases lay outside the gene matches. CDR3 nucleotides: TGTGCCATCAGTGAGGACAGGGGAAATGACTATGGCTACACCTTC. The encoded protein is CAISEDRGNDYGYTF.

This chain links TRBV7-3 with TRBJ2-3; 9 bases match TRBD1. The CDR3 is made up of 14 amino acids. J lost 8 bases, V lost 2 bases, and 5 bases had no gene match. Germline CDR1 reads SGHTA; CDR2 reads FQGTGA. The CDR3 spells CASSLGTGPGTQYF. CDR3 sequence (DNA): TGTGCCAGCAGCTTAGGGACAGGGCCGGGTACGCAGTATTTT.